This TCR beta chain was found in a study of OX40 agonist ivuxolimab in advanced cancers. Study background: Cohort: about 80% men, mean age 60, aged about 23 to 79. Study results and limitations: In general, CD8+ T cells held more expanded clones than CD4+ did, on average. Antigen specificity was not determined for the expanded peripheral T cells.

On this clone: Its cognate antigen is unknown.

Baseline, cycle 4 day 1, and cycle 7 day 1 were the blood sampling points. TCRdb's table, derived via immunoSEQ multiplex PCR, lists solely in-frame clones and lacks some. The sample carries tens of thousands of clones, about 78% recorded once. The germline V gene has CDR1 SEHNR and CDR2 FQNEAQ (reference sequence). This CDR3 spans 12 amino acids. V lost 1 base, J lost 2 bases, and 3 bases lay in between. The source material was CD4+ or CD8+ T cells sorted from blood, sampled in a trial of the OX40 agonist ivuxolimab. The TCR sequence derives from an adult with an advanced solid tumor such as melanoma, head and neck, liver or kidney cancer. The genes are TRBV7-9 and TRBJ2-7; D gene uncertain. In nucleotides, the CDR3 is TGTGCCAGCAGCTTAGAGGCCTACGAGCAGTACTTC. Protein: CASSLEAYEQYF.